This TCR beta chain was found in a study of T cell responses to AZD1222 COVID-19 vaccine. General study results and limits: Targets within unmutated variant regions were reportedly found for nearly half of spike-specific TCRs. Seropositive status at baseline applied to only six AZD1222 recipients. After two AZD1222 doses, spike-specific TCR breadth and depth rose versus day 0.

As to this clone: The antigen is undetermined.

Only in-frame clones appear in the TCRdb table, and some are missing; sequencing was by immunoSEQ multiplex PCR. This sample yields 80,000 to 90,000 clones, of which about nine tenths are seen a single time; 5.4% belongs to the top ten. The TCR was taken from an adult who received the AZD1222 COVID-19 vaccine. Sequencing was performed on peripheral blood, taken 28 days after the second AZD1222 dose.

CDR3 sequence: CAGTPGGFEETQYF. DNA of the CDR3: TGTGCCGGCACCCCGGGGGGGTTTGAGGAGACCCAGTACTTC. The chain recombines TRBV6-5 with TRBJ2-5, with 8 positions matching TRBD2. Germline V gene data show CDR1 as MNHEY and CDR2 as SVGAGI. This CDR3 is built from 14 residues. Trimming removed 11 bases from V and 5 bases from J; junction bases left unmatched: 13.